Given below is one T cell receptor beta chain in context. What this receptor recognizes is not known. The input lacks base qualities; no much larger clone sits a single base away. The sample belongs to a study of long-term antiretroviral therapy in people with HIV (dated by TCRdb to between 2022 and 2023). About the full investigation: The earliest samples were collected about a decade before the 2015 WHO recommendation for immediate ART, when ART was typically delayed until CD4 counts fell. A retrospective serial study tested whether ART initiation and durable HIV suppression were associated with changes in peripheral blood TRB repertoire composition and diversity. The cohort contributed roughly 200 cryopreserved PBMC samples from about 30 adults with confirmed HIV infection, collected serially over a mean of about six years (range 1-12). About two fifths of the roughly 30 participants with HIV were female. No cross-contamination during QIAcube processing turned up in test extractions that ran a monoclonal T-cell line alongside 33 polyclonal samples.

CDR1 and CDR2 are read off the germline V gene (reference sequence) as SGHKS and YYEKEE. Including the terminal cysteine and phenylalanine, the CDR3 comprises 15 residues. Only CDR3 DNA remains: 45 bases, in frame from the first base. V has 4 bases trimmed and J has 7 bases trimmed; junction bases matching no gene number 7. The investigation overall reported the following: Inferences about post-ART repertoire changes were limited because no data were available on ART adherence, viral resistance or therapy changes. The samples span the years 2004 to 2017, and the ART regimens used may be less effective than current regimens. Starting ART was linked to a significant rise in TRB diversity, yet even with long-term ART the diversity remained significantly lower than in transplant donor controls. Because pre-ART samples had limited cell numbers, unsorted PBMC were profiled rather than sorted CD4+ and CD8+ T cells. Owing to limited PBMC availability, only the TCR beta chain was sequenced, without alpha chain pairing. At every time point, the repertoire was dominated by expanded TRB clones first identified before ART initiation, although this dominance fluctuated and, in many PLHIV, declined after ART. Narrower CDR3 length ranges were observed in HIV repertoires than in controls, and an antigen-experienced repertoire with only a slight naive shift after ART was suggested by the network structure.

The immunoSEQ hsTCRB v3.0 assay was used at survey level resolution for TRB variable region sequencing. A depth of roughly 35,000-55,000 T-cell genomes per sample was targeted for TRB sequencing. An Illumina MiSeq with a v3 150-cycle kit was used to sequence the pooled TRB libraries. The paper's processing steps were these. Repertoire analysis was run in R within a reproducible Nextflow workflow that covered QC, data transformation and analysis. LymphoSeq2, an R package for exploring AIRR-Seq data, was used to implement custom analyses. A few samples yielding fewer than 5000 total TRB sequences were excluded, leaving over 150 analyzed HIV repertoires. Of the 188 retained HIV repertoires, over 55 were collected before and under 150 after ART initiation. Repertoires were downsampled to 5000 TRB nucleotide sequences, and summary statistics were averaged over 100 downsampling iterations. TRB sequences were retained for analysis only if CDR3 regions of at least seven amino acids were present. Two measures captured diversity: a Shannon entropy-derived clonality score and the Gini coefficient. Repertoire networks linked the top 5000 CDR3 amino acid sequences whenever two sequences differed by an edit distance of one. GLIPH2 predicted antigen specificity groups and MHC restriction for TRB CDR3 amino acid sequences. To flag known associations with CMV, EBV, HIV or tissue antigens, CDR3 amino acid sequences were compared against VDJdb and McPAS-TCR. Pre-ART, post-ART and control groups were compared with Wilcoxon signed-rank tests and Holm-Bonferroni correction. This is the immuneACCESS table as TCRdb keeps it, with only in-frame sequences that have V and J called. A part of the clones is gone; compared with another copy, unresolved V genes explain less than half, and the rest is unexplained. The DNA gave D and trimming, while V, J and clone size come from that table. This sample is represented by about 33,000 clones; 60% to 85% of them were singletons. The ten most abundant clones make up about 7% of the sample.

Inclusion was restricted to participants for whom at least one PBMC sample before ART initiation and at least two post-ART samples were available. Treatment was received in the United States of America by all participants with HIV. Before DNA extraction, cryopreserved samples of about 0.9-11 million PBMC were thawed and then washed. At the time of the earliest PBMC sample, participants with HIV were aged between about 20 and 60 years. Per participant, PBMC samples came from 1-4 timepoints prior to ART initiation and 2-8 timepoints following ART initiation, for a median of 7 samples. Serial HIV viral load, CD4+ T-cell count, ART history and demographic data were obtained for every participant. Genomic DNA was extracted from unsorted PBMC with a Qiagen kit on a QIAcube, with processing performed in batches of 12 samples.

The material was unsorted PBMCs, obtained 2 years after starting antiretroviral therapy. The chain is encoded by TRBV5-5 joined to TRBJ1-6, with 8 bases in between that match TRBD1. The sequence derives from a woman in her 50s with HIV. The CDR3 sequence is CASSRSGTGNSPLHF. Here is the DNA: TGTGCCAGCAGCCGCTCCGGGACAGGAAATTCACCCCTCCACTTT.